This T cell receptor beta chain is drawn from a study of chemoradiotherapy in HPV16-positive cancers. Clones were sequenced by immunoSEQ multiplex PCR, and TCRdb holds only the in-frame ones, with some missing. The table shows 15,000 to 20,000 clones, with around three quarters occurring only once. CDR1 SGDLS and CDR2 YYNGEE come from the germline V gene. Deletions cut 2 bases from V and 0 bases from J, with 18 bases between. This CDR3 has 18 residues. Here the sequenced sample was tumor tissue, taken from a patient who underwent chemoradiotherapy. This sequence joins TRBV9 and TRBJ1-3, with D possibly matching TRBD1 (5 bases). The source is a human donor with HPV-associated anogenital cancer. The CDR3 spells CASSVSSPGAYSGNTIYF. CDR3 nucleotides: TGTGCCAGCAGCGTCAGCTCCCCCGGGGCCTACTCTGGAAACACCATATATTTT.